The 8 T cell receptor beta chains in this list originate from one sample, sequenced in a study of T-cell memory formation after mild COVID-19. One entry per CDR3 protein, called by TCRdb with MiXCR from the 5' RACE reads. The sample has approximately 51,000 distinct CDR3 sequences; 9.3% are singletons. The source material was PBMCs or a T cell subset sorted from them (not recorded which). The source of these receptors is an adult woman who had mild COVID-19 (a few samples of this study predate the infection). Cell type and time point are not known.

This clonotype was observed a handful of times. V is TRBV7-3 and J is TRBJ2-2; the match to TRBD1 covers 8 bases. Germline trimming cut 4 bases from V and 1 base from J; bases unmatched to any gene: 2. The CDR3 sequence is 15 residues long. CDR1 is SGHTA and CDR2 is FQGTGA in the germline V gene. CDR3: CASSSGTGNTGELFF. CDR3 coding DNA: TGTGCCAGCAGCTCCGGGACAGGGAACACCGGGGAGCTGTTTTTT.

This sequence joins TRBV20-1 and TRBJ1-2, with D unresolved. The CDR3 extends over 13 amino acids. CDR1 and CDR2 from the germline V gene are DFQATT and SNEGSKA (reference sequence). V was clipped by 5 bases and J by 4 bases, with 14 bases between them. For the CDR3, the DNA is TGCAGTGCTCCCCCTCAGGTACCCTATGGCTACACCTTC. Amino acid sequence: CSAPPQVPYGYTF.

This clonotype has more than one count but fewer than ten. V is TRBV20-1 and J is TRBJ2-7, with D perhaps matching TRBD1 (5 bases). The V and J ends lost 2 bases and 3 bases respectively, with 5 bases between them. This CDR3 is 11 amino acids long. Germline V gives CDR1 DFQATT, CDR2 SNEGSKA (reference sequence). The CDR3 nucleotides read TGCAGTGCTAGACAGGGCTACGAGCAGTACTTC. Amino acids: CSARQGYEQYF.

This clonotype came up many times. The chain uses TRBV14 and TRBJ1-2, with a weak D call TRBD1 (6 bases). Germline values: CDR1 SGHDN, CDR2 FVKESK. V was shortened by 6 bases and J by 2 bases, with 10 bases between the two germline ends. The CDR3 is 13 residues long. CDR3 amino acids: CASSRDRNYGYTF. CDR3 DNA: TGTGCCAGCAGTCGAGACAGGAACTATGGCTACACCTTC.

This clonotype was counted many times. The CDR3, as DNA: TGTGCCAGCAGCCAAGTCCAGGGTGGTCCCTACGAGCAGTACTTC. Protein product: CASSQVQGGPYEQYF. The chain is built from TRBV4-2 and TRBJ2-7, with D perhaps matching TRBD1 (5 bases). The V gene's germline CDR1 is LGHNA and CDR2 YNFKEQ. The CDR3 runs 15 residues. V shed 1 base and J shed 2 bases, with 12 bases lying between them.

This clonotype has a handful of counts. The chain joins TRBV19 to TRBJ2-1; D is ambiguous. Germline CDR1 is LNHDA and CDR2 is SQIVND (reference sequence). V gave up 3 bases and J gave up 12 bases, with 15 bases separating them. This CDR3 region has 13 residues. The CDR3 sequence: CASSMVGAFGQFF. As DNA, the CDR3 is TGTGCCAGTAGTATGGTCGGAGCGTTTGGGCAGTTCTTC. The whole variable domain, remainder taken from reference TRBV19 and TRBJ2-1, is DGGITQSPKYLFRKEGQNVTLSCEQNLNHDAMYWYRQDPGQGLRLIYYSQIVNDFQKGDIAEGYSVSREKKESFPLTVTSAQKNPTAFYLCASSMVGAFGQFFGPGTRLTVL.

This clonotype was seen a few times. V and J are TRBV3-1 and TRBJ2-1; no clear D. There are 13 residues in the CDR3. Trimming shortened V by 3 bases and J by 4 bases, and 7 bases separated the two germline ends. Germline V gene lookup returns CDR1 LGHDT and CDR2 YNNKEL (reference sequence). The CDR3 loop is CASSHDRYNEQFF. Written as DNA, the CDR3 is TGTGCCAGCAGCCATGACCGGTACAATGAGCAGTTCTTC.

The sample holds a few counts of this clonotype. At one end the junction does not follow the germline gene, possibly because of a read error. This chain joins TRBV7-7 and TRBJ2-5; 10 bases fit TRBD1. The CDR3 is 15 residues long. Germline V CDR1 and CDR2: SSHAT, FNYEAQ (reference sequence). CDR3 amino acids: CASSLGQGRRETQYF. The DNA for the CDR3 is TGTGCTAGCAGCTTGGGACAGGGGCGCCGGGAGACCCAGTACTTC.